The clone carrying this T cell receptor (beta chain) was detected a few times. The sample is drawn from a study of T cell changes during pregnancy in multiple sclerosis. The CDR3 totals 16 residues. Trimming removed 2 bases from V and 4 bases from J; junction bases left unmatched: 2. Germline values: CDR1 SGHTA, CDR2 FQGTGA. Produced via immunoSEQ multiplex PCR; TCRdb's table is partial and in-frame only. Of nearly 60,000 clones detected, roughly nine tenths appear once; the ten largest clones hold about 0.49%. The clonotype comes from a female donor in good health, enrolled as a control in a pregnancy study. This chain links TRBV7-3 with TRBJ2-2, with 12 nucleotides matching TRBD2. Sequencing used CD4+ T cells from peripheral blood mononuclear cells, obtained after pregnancy. Written as DNA, the CDR3 is TGTGCCAGCAGCTTAGGACTAGCGGGGAGCACCGGGGAGCTGTTTTTT. Protein: CASSLGLAGSTGELFF.